The 17 T cell receptor beta chains given below trace back to one sample, sequenced in a study of spatial heterogeneity in lung cancer. A single record per CDR3 protein comes from TCRdb applying MiXCR to the 5' RACE reads. Of about 39,000 distinct CDR3 sequences in the sample, 4.5% to 6% are singletons; the top ten hold approximately 10%. Indicated time point: sample taken at primary tumor resection. TCRs were sequenced from unsorted whole RNA of tumor, nontumor lung or PBMC. Sequenced material: PBMCs, taken at surgery. The receptor set was obtained from a male donor with early-stage non-small cell lung cancer.

The chain recombines TRBV28 with TRBJ2-7; D might be TRBD2 (6 bases). Germline V lookup: CDR1 MDHEN, CDR2 SYDVKM. Deletions cut 6 bases from V and 6 bases from J, with 12 bases between. This CDR3 is 12 amino acids long. The CDR3 loop reads CASRSGSIEQYF. The CDR3 DNA reads TGTGCCAGCAGATCCGGGAGCATCGAGCAGTACTTC.

This clonotype was counted between two and nine times. The V call is TRBV19, the J call TRBJ2-5; 10 bases align to TRBD1. V lost 3 bases to trimming and J lost 5 bases; unmatched junction nucleotides: 6. The CDR3 has 15 residues. CDR1 and CDR2 (germline): LNHDA, SQIVND (reference sequence). The CDR3 DNA reads TGTGCCAGTAGTATGGGACAGGGGTTATTGGAGACCCAGTACTTC. Translating gives CASSMGQGLLETQYF.

This clonotype occurred many times. The rearrangement joins TRBV6-1 to TRBJ1-2; D gene uncertain. V lost 5 bases, J lost 8 bases, and 12 bases lay in between. Germline assignment: CDR1 MNHNS and CDR2 SASEGT. The CDR3 totals 12 residues. This CDR3 reads CASSLRTGGYTF. CDR3 nucleotides: TGTGCCAGCAGTCTTCGGACTGGAGGCTACACCTTC.

The genes are TRBV5-6 and TRBJ1-1; D ambiguous. This CDR3 has 12 amino acids. The V gene lost 1 base and the J gene lost 1 base, with 2 bases spanning the gap. Germline CDR1 SGHDT, CDR2 YYEEEE. The CDR3 DNA follows: TGTGCCAGCAGCTTGACGAACACTGAAGCTTTCTTT. This sequence encodes CASSLTNTEAFF.

This sequence joins TRBV2 and TRBJ1-6; D is undetermined. This CDR3 contains 12 residues. V was cut by 3 bases and J by 9 bases, with 6 bases left in between. The germline V gene has CDR1 SNHLY and CDR2 FYNNEI. Written as DNA, the CDR3 is TGTGCCAGCAGTGACCACTTTTCACCCCTCCACTTT. Protein sequence: CASSDHFSPLHF.

This clonotype was found a few times. V and J are TRBV7-3 and TRBJ2-3, with TRBD2 matching over 7 bases. The CDR3 covers 15 residues. The trim removed 6 bases at V and 3 bases at J, leaving 9 bases unmatched. The germline V gene encodes CDR1 SGHTA and CDR2 FQGTGA. This CDR3 is CASSSSGVKTDTQYF. The CDR3 DNA follows: TGTGCCAGCAGTTCCAGCGGGGTAAAAACAGATACGCAGTATTTT.

This clonotype came up many times. V and J are TRBV6-6 and TRBJ2-5; TRBD1 agrees at 10 bases. The germline V gene encodes CDR1 MNHNY and CDR2 SVGAGI (reference sequence). V gave up 2 bases and J gave up 5 bases; unmatched junction bases: 2. The CDR3 runs to 14 residues. The CDR3, as DNA: TGTGCCAGCAGTTACCCGGGACAGGGGGAGACCCAGTACTTC. Translation gives CASSYPGQGETQYF.

The chain joins TRBV27 to TRBJ1-5, with D unresolved. V lost 2 bases and J lost 1, with 6 bases in between. The CDR3 is 14 residues long. Germline assignment: CDR1 MNHEY and CDR2 SMNVEV (reference sequence). This chain's CDR3 is CASSLEASNQPQHF. DNA for the CDR3: TGTGCCAGCAGTTTAGAGGCCAGCAATCAGCCCCAGCATTTT.

This clonotype was recorded at least ten times. The rearrangement uses TRBV6-6 and TRBJ1-5; 7 bases are shared with TRBD1. Losses at the gene ends were 5 bases for V and 1 base for J; bases not matched to a gene: 8. CDR3 length: 16 residues. Germline CDR1 is MNHNY and CDR2 is SVGAGI (reference sequence). Written as DNA, the CDR3 is TGTGCCAGCAGTGACCTCAGGGGGGTGAGCAATCAGCCCCAGCATTTT. Translation: CASSDLRGVSNQPQHF.

This clonotype was seen repeatedly, ten times or more. The rearrangement joins TRBV7-3 to TRBJ2-3; no clear D. The ends were cut back, 5 bases at V and 3 bases at J, with 12 bases in the middle. The CDR3 runs to 14 residues. CDR1 is SGHTA and CDR2 is FQGTGA in the germline V gene. The CDR3 nucleotides are TGTGCCAGCAGCATGGGTCAGGAGACAGATACGCAGTATTTT. This codes for CASSMGQETDTQYF.

This clonotype was counted a few times. An end of the junction does not agree with germline; a read error may underlie this. This sequence joins TRBV7-7 and TRBJ2-2; D is tentatively TRBD1 or TRBD2 (6 bases each). In germline, CDR1 is SSHAT, CDR2 FNYEAQ (reference sequence). The CDR3 runs to 14 residues. CDR3 in amino acids: CASSLRGDTGELFF. CDR3 DNA: TGTGCTAGCAGCTTAAGGGGGGATACCGGGGAGCTGTTTTTT.

Worth noting for this clonotype: This may be a read error: a much more frequent sequence differs by one nucleotide. The chain recombines TRBV7-8 with TRBJ2-5, with TRBD2 identical over 10 bases. CDR3 length: 16 residues. Looked up from germline, CDR1 is SGHVS and CDR2 is FQNEAQ. The CDR3 loop reads CASSLFILAGQETHYF. Here the CDR3 DNA reads TGTGCCAGCAGCTTATTTATACTAGCGGGGCAAGAGACCCATTACTTC.

This clonotype came up many times. This chain links TRBV28 with TRBJ1-5; D unclear. CDR3 length: 16 amino acids. Trimming took off 7 bases at V and 2 bases at J, with 18 bases between the two ends. CDR1 is MDHEN, CDR2 SYDVKM, per germline. CDR3 amino acids: CASTLIPGTGNQPQHF. CDR3 nucleotides: TGTGCCAGCACCCTCATACCAGGTACGGGCAATCAGCCCCAGCATTTT.

A few counts support this clonotype. The chain links TRBV5-4 to TRBJ2-1, with D maybe TRBD1 (6 bases). CDR1 SGHNT and CDR2 YYREEE come from the germline V gene (reference sequence). V was shortened by 4 bases and J by 0 bases, with 14 bases between the two germline ends. The CDR3 length is 16 residues. The CDR3 bases are TGTGCCAGCAGCAAGGACAGTTCGAGCTCCTACAATGAGCAGTTCTTC. It translates to CASSKDSSSSYNEQFF.

This clonotype appeared a few times. The chain employs TRBV24-1 and TRBJ2-1; a weak D match, TRBD2 (6 bases). Between the trimmed V and J ends, which lost 2 bases and 3 bases, there was a span of 13 bases. Germline CDR1 KGHDR, CDR2 SFDVKD. The CDR3 is 16 residues long. The CDR3 reads CATSDSVSGGYNEQFF. In nucleotides, the CDR3 is TGTGCCACCAGTGATTCCGTTTCCGGGGGCTACAATGAGCAGTTCTTC.

This clonotype has ten or more counts. The chain uses TRBV29-1 and TRBJ2-3; 7 bases map to TRBD2. Germline-derived CDR1 and CDR2 are SQVTM and ANQGSEA. After removal of 5 bases from V and 3 bases from J, the junction contained 11 bases not matched to a gene. The CDR3 has 15 amino acids. The CDR3 is CSVSGVRSVTDTQYF. CDR3 bases: TGCAGCGTTAGCGGGGTACGAAGCGTGACAGATACGCAGTATTTT.

Ten or more counts support this clonotype. The CDR3 loop reads CASSSSDYSNTGELFF. CDR3 DNA: TGTGCCAGCAGCTCCTCCGACTATTCCAACACCGGGGAGCTGTTTTTT. The genes are TRBV5-6 and TRBJ2-2; maybe TRBD2 (5 bases). The CDR3 is made up of 16 amino acids. Deletions cut 3 bases from V and 2 bases from J, with 14 bases between. CDR1 is SGHDT, CDR2 YYEEEE, per germline.